This T cell receptor beta chain was obtained from a study of blood T cells in healthy people across ages. A second PCR of 7 to 11 cycles used a sample-barcoded 5' primer and a J-beta primer mix. MiXCR was run by TCRdb on the 5' RACE reads, yielding one entry per CDR3 protein. The sample shows under 850,000 distinct CDR3 sequences, roughly 35% of them seen only once. As concerns this clonotype: As yet, its antigen is unknown.

Study outcomes and limitations: Measured against age, TCR beta diversity per million T cells decreased in a roughly linear manner.

This CDR3 comprises 11 residues. The V end was cut by 4 bases, the J end by 10 bases, with 8 bases between. The TCR originated in a man aged 18 to 35 in good health. The sample taken for sequencing was blood. V gene TRBV12-3 or TRBV12-4 combines with J gene TRBJ1-5; D is uncertain. This CDR3 is CASSSLCPQHF. The CDR3 DNA is TGTGCCAGCAGTTCCCTATGTCCCCAGCATTTT.